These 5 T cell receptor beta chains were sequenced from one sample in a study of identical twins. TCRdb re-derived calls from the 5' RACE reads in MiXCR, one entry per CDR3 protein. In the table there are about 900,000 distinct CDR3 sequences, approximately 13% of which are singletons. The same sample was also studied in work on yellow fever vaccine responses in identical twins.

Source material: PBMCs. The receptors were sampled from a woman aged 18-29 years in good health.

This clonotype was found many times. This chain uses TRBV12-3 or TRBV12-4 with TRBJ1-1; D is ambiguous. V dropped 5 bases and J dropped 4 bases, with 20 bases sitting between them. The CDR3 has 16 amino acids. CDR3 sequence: CASSPQVVGRGTEAFF. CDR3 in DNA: TGTGCCAGCAGTCCCCAGGTGGTGGGTCGGGGCACTGAAGCTTTCTTT.

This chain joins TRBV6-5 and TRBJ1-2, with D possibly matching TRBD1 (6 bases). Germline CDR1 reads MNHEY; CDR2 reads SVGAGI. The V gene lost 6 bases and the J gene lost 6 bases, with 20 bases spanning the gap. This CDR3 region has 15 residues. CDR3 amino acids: CASRTQVGALDGYTF. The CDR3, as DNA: TGTGCCAGCAGAACTCAAGTGGGGGCGCTTGATGGCTACACCTTC.

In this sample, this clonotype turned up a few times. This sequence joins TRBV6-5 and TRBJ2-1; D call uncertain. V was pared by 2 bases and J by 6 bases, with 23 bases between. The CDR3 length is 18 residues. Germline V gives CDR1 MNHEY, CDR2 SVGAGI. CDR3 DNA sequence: TGTGCCAGCAGTTACCGTTCCACGTGGGCTACGCATTCCAATGAGCAGTTCTTC. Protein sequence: CASSYRSTWATHSNEQFF.

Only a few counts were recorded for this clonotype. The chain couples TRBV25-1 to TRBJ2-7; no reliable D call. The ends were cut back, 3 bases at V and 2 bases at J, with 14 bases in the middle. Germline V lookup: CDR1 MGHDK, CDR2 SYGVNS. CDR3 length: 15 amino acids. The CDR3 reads CASSECQACTYEQYV. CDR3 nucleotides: TGTGCCAGCAGTGAGTGCCAGGCCTGCACCTACGAGCAGTACGTC.

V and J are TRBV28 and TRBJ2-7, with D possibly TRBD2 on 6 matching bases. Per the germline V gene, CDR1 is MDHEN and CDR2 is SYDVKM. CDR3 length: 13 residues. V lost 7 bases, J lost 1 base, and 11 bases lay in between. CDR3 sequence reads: CASTLEGSYEQYF. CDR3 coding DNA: TGTGCCAGCACCTTGGAGGGATCCTACGAGCAGTACTTC.